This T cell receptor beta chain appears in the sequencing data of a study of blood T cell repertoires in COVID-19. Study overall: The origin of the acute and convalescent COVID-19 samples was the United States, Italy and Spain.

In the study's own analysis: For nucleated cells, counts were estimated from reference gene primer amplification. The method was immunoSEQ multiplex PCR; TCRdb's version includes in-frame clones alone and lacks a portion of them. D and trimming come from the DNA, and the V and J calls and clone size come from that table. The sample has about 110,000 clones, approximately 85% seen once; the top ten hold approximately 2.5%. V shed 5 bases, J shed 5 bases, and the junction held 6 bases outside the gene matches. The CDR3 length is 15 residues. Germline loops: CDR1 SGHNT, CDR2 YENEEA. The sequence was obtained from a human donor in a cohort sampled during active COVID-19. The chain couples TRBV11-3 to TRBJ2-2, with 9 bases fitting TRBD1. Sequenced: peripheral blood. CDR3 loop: CASSPRDRETGELFF. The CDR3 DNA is TGTGCCAGCAGCCCCCGGGACAGGGAGACCGGGGAGCTGTTTTTT.